Listed below are T cell receptor beta chains from one sample, sequenced in a study of shared clonotypes between healthy human individuals. Sequenced by immunoSEQ multiplex PCR; TCRdb stores in-frame clones only, minus some. This sample has more than 1,200,000 clones, with around 98.5% found just once. Sequencing was carried out using naive CD4+ T cells sorted from blood. These receptors were taken from a man aged 25-45 years in good health. CDR3s include the opening cysteine and the closing phenylalanine or tryptophan. A D gene is named only where the DNA matches it firmly. The size entry is marked missing in some rows and otherwise reads once, few, many or a size class.

clone size	D gene	V gene	J gene	CDR3 DNA	CDR3 protein
.	TRBD2	TRBV9	TRBJ2-3	TGTGCCAGCAGCTTCCTTAGCGGGACAATCACAGATACGCAGTATTTT	CASSFLSGTITDTQYF
.	.	TRBV5-4	TRBJ2-7	TGTGCCAGCAGCTTTTCCAGCGGAGGAAATGGGGAGCAGTACTTC	CASSFSSGGNGEQYF
.	.	TRBV6-6	TRBJ2-1	TGTGCCAGCAGGGCAGGGCCCAATGAGCAGTTCTTC	CASRAGPNEQFF
.	TRBD1	TRBV9	TRBJ1-4	TGTGCCAGCAGCGTAGCTACGGGACAGCATAATGAAAAACTGTTTTTT	CASSVATGQHNEKLFF
.	TRBD1	TRBV7-8	TRBJ1-1	TGTGCCAGCAACTTCGCGGGGACAGGGGCAGTAAAGATGAACACTGAAGCTTTCTTT	CASNFAGTGAVKMNTEAFF
.	.	TRBV5-1	TRBJ1-1	TGCGCCAGCAGCTTATACCCCCGGGACCTGAACACTGAAGCTTTCTTT	CASSLYPRDLNTEAFF
.	TRBD1	TRBV19	TRBJ2-7	TGTGCCAGTAGGGGGACAGCGCCTACCTACGAGCAGTACTTC	CASRGTAPTYEQYF
.	.	TRBV28	TRBJ2-3	TGTGCCAGCAGTTTGGGGTGGGATACGCAGTATTTT	CASSLGWDTQYF
.	.	TRBV14	TRBJ2-7	TGTGCCAGCAGCCCGAGACTGGGCTGGTACGAGCAGTACTTC	CASSPRLGWYEQYF
once	.	TRBV7-2	TRBJ1-5	TGTGCCAGCAGCTTAGCGCCACAACTGACTTCCCATCAGCCCCAGCATTTT	CASSLAPQLTSHQPQHF
.	.	TRBV4-3	TRBJ1-5	TGCGCCAGCAGCCAAGAAGTACAGGCAGGGCAGCCCCAGCATTTT	CASSQEVQAGQPQHF
.	.	TRBV5-4	TRBJ2-7	TGTGCCAGCAGCGCGTTGGACATCTCCTACGAGCAGTACTTC	CASSALDISYEQYF
.	TRBD2	TRBV5-1	TRBJ2-2	TGCGCCAGCGGAAAGGGACTAAGGATTATTCCCGGGTCCGGGGAGCTGTTTTTT	CASGKGLRIIPGSGELFF
.	.	TRBV7-3	TRBJ1-1	TGTGCCAGCAGCCCCACCCCTCGTGGGTCTTTTAGGAACACTGAAGCTTTCTTT	CASSPTPRGSFRNTEAFF
once	TRBD1	TRBV28	TRBJ2-5	TGTGCCAGCACAGACAGGGGGCGAGAGACCCAGTACTTC	CASTDRGRETQYF
.	.	TRBV5-4	TRBJ2-2	TGTGCCAGCAGCTTGGAGTTAGTAACCGGGGAGCTGTTTTTT	CASSLELVTGELFF
.	.	TRBV4-3	TRBJ2-4	TGCGCCAGCAGCCAAGCGGGGGCCACAAGCATTCAGTACTTC	CASSQAGATSIQYF
.	.	TRBV11-2	TRBJ2-7	TGTGCCAGCAGCTACGGCGTGGGGGAGCAGTACTTC	CASSYGVGEQYF
.	.	TRBV2	TRBJ1-4	TGTGCCAGCAGTGAAGCTCCGCAGATCGCAACTAATGAAAAACTGTTTTTT	CASSEAPQIATNEKLFF
.	.	TRBV27	TRBJ1-3	TGTGCCAGCAGTTTCCTCCGTGGAAACACCATATATTTT	CASSFLRGNTIYF
.	TRBD1	TRBV7-2	TRBJ1-5	TGTGCCAGCAGATTCGGACAGGCGAATCAGCCCCAGCATTTT	CASRFGQANQPQHF
once	.	TRBV10-1	TRBJ2-7	TGCGCCAGCAGTCCATCTAGCGCAAGCTCCTACGAGCAGTACTTC	CASSPSSASSYEQYF
.	.	TRBV6-1	TRBJ2-7	TGTGCCAGCAGTGAAGGGGGCTACCGGGACGAGCAGTACTTC	CASSEGGYRDEQYF
.	TRBD2	TRBV18	TRBJ2-3	TGTGCCAGCTCACCAACTAGCGGGAGGAGCACAGATACGCAGTATTTT	CASSPTSGRSTDTQYF
.	TRBD1	TRBV6-1	TRBJ2-7	TGTGCCAGCACCCTATACAGGGGGCAGGGAGAGCAGTACTTC	CASTLYRGQGEQYF
.	TRBD1	TRBV7-9	TRBJ2-1	TGTGCCAGCAGCTTAGTGGGACAGGGGGGGAATGAGCAGTTCTTC	CASSLVGQGGNEQFF
.	.	TRBV6-6	TRBJ1-1	TGTGCCAGCAGCCTAACGACACCGAACACTGAAGCTTTCTTT	CASSLTTPNTEAFF
.	TRBD1	TRBV10-1	TRBJ2-1	TGCGCCAGTAGCCGGGACAGGGTAATGAATGAGCAGTTCTTC	CASSRDRVMNEQFF
.	TRBD2	TRBV11-2	TRBJ2-1	TGTGCCAGCAGCTTCGCTAGCGGCGGATGGAATGAGCAGTTCTTC	CASSFASGGWNEQFF
.	.	TRBV19	TRBJ1-5	TGTGCCAGTAGTATAGGGGGGGACCGCAATCAGCCCCAGCATTTT	CASSIGGDRNQPQHF
.	TRBD1	TRBV18	TRBJ2-1	TGTGCCAGCTCACCAGGTCAGGACAGGGAAGAGTTCTTC	CASSPGQDREEFF
.	.	TRBV5-7	TRBJ2-7	TGTGCCAGCAGCCGAGGAGTTGGCTACTACGAGCAGTACTTC	CASSRGVGYYEQYF
.	.	TRBV5-1	TRBJ2-5	TGCGCCAGCAGCTTGGGCCAGGTCAAAGAGACCCAGTACTTC	CASSLGQVKETQYF
.	TRBD2	TRBV5-1	TRBJ2-2	TGCGCCAGCAGCTTGGCCGGGACTAGCGGGCCCGGGGAGCTGTTTTTT	CASSLAGTSGPGELFF
few	TRBD2	TRBV7-3	TRBJ2-7	TGTGCCAGCAGCTTAGAGGCGGGAGCGGGCTACGAGCAGTACTTC	CASSLEAGAGYEQYF
.	TRBD2	TRBV4-1	TRBJ2-1	TGCGCCAGCAGCCAAGCAGCGGGACTAGCGGGAGAACGCAATGAGCAGTTCTTC	CASSQAAGLAGERNEQFF
.	.	TRBV7-9	TRBJ1-1	TGTGCCAGCACCACGGCGGTTGGGGCCACTGAAGCTTTCTTT	CASTTAVGATEAFF